This T cell receptor beta chain appears in the sequencing data of a study of Graves' ophthalmopathy and Graves' hyperthyroidism. Study-wide results and limits: The model predicted ophthalmopathy progression with 60% to 71% sensitivity and around 72% specificity. Most thyroid clonotypes with frequency above 0.001 were detected in blood too.

Investigators amplified TCR beta CDR3 regions from RNA transcripts. Scientists carried out first-round RT-PCR using HTBI primers and then a second-round multiplex PCR. TCRdb reanalysed the multiplex PCR reads using MiXCR and keeps one entry per CDR3 protein. This sample has 500,000 to 700,000 distinct CDR3 sequences, with about two fifths found just once. The CDR3 covers 13 residues. The germline V gene encodes CDR1 SQVTM and CDR2 ANQGSEA. V dropped 1 base and J dropped 8 bases, with 14 bases sitting between them. This clonotype has ten or more counts. No antigen is known for it. Patients were excluded if they had other autoimmune diseases or uncontrolled infections, and likewise if pregnancy or lactation applied. Diagnoses were established from clinical symptoms, serum thyroxine, TRAb, thyroid ultrasound and orbital computed tomography.

The specimen was peripheral blood or thyroid tissue (not recorded which). The chain combines TRBV29-1 with TRBJ1-2; D unclear. This sequence was found in an adult man with Graves' hyperthyroidism. The CDR3 reads CSVEAHGRVGYTF. CDR3 coding DNA: TGCAGCGTTGAAGCACATGGACGAGTGGGCTACACCTTC. The full variable domain, with the rest looked up from reference TRBV29-1 and TRBJ1-2, is SAVISQKPSRDICQRGTSLTIQCQVDSQVTMMFWYRQQPGQSLTLIATANQGSEATYESGFVIDKFPISRPNLTFSTLTVSNMSPEDSSIYLCSVEAHGRVGYTFGSGTRLTVV.